This record covers a single T cell receptor (beta chain). Its antigen is undetermined. The naive CD8 population came from CD45RO-negative cells selected for CCR7, without terminally differentiated effector memory CD45RA+ cells. The sample comes from a study of shared clonotypes between healthy human individuals. V lost 6 bases and J lost 0; bases outside the gene matches: 2. CDR1 is WSHSY and CDR2 is SAAADI in the germline V gene. The CDR3 is 14 residues long. Study-wide results and caveats: Blood alone was sampled, and tissue repertoires likely differ.

The study ran the assay at deep level. Using immunoSEQ multiplex PCR, the repertoire was profiled, and TCRdb retains in-frame clones only, with some absent. The sample gives 800,000 or so clones, 90% to 97% of which show up once; 0.2% to 0.25% is in the top ten. V usage is TRBV10-2 and J usage is TRBJ1-5, with 7 bases fitting TRBD1. This TCR came from a man aged 25 to 40 in good health. Material for sequencing was naive CD8+ T cells sorted from blood. The CDR3 DNA follows: TGCGCCAGCAGGACAGGGAATAGCAATCAGCCCCAGCATTTT. Amino acids: CASRTGNSNQPQHF.